The table lists the clone carrying this T cell receptor (beta chain) with a few counts. The record originates from a study of OX40 agonist ivuxolimab in advanced cancers. Study-level information: An agonistic human IgG2 monoclonal antibody against OX40 (CD134) was given.

Some clones are missing from TCRdb's copy, which holds only in-frame ones; the method was immunoSEQ multiplex PCR. The sample has over 95,000 clones, roughly 90% seen once. The CDR3 totals 13 residues. Germline CDR1 reads SQVTM; CDR2 reads ANQGSEA. V lost 6 bases, J lost 7 bases, and 5 bases stayed unmatched. The clonotype originates from an adult with an advanced solid tumor such as melanoma, head and neck, liver or kidney cancer. Source: CD4+ or CD8+ T cells sorted from blood, taken in a trial of the OX40 agonist ivuxolimab. The rearrangement uses TRBV29-1 and TRBJ1-4; TRBD1 aligns across 10 bases. CDR3 sequence: CSVGTGEIEKLFF. DNA of the CDR3: TGCAGCGTCGGGACAGGGGAAATTGAAAAACTGTTTTTT.